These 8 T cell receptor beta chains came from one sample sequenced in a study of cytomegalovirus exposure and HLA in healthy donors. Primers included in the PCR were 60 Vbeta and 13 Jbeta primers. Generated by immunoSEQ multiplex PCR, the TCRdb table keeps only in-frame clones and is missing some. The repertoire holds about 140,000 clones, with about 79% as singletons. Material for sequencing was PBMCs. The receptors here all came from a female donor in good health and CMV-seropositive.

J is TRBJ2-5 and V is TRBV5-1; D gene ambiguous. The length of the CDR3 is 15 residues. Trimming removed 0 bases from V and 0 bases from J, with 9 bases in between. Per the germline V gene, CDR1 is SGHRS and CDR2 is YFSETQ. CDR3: CASSLAGAYQETQYF. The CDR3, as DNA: TGCGCCAGCAGCTTGGCTGGAGCGTACCAAGAGACCCAGTACTTC.

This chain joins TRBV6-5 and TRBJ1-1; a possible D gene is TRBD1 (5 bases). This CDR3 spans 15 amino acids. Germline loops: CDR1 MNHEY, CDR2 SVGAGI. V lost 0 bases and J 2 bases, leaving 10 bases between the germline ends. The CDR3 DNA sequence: TGTGCCAGCAGTTACTCGTCCACAGGAAACACTGAAGCTTTCTTT. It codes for CASSYSSTGNTEAFF.

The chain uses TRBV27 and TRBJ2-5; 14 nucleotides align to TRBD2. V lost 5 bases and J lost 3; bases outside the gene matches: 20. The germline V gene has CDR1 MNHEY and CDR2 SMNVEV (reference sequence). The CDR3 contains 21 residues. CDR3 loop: CASSPRNPGTSGRKSEETQYF. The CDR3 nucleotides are TGTGCCAGCAGTCCTAGAAATCCCGGGACTAGCGGGAGAAAGAGTGAAGAGACCCAGTACTTC.

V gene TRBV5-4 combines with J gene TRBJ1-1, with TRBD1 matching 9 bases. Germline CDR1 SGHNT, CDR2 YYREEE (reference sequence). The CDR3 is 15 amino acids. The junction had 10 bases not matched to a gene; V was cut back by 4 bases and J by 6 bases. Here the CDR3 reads CASSIDRGVSAEAFF. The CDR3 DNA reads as TGTGCCAGCAGCATAGACAGGGGGGTATCGGCTGAAGCTTTCTTT.

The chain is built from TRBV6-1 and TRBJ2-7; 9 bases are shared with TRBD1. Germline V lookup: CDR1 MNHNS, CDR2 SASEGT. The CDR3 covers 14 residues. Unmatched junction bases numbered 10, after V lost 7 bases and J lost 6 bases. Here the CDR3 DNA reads TGTGCCAGCACTAACAGGGGACAGGGATCCGAGCAGTACTTC. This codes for CASTNRGQGSEQYF.

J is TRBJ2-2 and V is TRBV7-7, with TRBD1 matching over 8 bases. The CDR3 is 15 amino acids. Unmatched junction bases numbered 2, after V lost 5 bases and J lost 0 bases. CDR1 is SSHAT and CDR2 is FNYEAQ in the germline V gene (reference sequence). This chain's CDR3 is CASSRDRTNTGELFF. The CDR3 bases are TGTGCCAGCAGCCGGGACAGGACGAACACCGGGGAGCTGTTTTTT.

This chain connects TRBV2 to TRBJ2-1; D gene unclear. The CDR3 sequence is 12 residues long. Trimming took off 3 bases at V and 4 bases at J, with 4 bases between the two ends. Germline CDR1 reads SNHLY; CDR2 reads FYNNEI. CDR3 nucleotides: TGTGCCAGCAGTGATGCGTACAATGAGCAGTTCTTC. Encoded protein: CASSDAYNEQFF.

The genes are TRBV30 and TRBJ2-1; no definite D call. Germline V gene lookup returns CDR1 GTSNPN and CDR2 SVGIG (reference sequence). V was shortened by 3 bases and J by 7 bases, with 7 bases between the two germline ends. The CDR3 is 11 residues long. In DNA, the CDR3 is TGTGCCTGGAGCTGGCAAAATGAGCAGTTCTTC. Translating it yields CAWSWQNEQFF.